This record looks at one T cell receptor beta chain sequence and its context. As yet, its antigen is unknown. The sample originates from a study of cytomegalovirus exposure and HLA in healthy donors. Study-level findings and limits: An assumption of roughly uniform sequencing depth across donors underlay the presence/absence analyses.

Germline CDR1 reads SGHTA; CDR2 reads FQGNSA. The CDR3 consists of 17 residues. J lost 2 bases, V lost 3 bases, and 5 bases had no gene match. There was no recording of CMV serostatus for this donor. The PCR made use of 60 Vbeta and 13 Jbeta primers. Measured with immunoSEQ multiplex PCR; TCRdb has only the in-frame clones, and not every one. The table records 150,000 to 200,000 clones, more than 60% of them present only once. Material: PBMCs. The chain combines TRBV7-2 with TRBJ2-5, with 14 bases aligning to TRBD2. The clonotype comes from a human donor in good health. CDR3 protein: CASSFQRLAGGQETQYF. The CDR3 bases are TGTGCCAGCAGCTTCCAACGACTAGCGGGGGGGCAAGAGACCCAGTACTTC.